The TCR beta chain described here comes from a study of blood T cell repertoires in COVID-19. For the study at large: T cells, B-cell-depleted T cells, or PBMCs provided the cDNA or gDNA that served as material.

Method: immunoSEQ multiplex PCR; TCRdb's copy keeps in-frame clones and lacks some. This table has approximately 310,000 clones, approximately 89% appearing once. The sample consisted of peripheral blood. The sequence derives from a woman aged 45-60 years who had recovered from COVID-19.

The CDR3, as DNA: TGTGCCAGCTCACCAACCTCGACACCTTACTCAACTAACTATGGCTACACCTTC. This codes for CASSPTSTPYSTNYGYTF. The V and J genes are TRBV18 and TRBJ1-2; D is undetermined. Germline loops: CDR1 KGHSH, CDR2 LQKENI. V lost 2 bases, J lost 0 bases, and 19 bases lay in between. This CDR3 comprises 18 residues.